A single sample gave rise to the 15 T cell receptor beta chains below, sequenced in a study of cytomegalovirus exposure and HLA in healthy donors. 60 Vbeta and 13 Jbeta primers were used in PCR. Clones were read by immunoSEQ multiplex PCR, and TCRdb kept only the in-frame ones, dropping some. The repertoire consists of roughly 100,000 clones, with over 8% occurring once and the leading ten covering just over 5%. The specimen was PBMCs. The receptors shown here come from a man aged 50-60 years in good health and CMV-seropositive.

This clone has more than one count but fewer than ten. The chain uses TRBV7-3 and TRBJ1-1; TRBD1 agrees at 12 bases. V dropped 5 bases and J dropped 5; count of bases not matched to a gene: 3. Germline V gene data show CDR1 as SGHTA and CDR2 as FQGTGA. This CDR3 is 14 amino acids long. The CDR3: CASSLGQGATEAFF. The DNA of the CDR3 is TGTGCCAGCAGCCTGGGACAGGGGGCAACTGAAGCTTTCTTT.

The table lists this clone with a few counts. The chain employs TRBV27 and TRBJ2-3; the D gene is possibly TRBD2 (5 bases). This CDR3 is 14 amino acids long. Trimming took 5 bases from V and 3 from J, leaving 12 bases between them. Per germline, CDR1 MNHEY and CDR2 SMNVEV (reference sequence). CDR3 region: CASSPRDWTDTQYF. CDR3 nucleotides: TGTGCCAGCAGTCCACGGGATTGGACAGATACGCAGTATTTT.

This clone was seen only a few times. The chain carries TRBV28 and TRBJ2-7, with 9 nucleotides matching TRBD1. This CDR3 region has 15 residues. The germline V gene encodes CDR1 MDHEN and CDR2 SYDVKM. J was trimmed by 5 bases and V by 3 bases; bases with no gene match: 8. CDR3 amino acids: CASSLLYRGQDEQYF. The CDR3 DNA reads TGTGCCAGCAGTTTGTTGTACAGGGGGCAGGACGAGCAGTACTTC.

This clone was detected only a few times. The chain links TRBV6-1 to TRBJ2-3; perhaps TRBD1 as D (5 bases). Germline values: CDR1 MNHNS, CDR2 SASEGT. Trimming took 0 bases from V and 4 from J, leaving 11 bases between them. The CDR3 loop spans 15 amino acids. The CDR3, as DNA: TGTGCCAGCAGTGAAGCGCAGGGTTTCGCAGATACGCAGTATTTT. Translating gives CASSEAQGFADTQYF.

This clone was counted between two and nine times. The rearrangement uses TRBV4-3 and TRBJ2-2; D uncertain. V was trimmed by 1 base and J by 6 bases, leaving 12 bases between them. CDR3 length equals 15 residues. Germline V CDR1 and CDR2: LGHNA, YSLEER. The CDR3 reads CASSQVAQVAGELFF. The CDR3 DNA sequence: TGCGCCAGCAGCCAAGTTGCCCAGGTGGCCGGGGAGCTGTTTTTT.

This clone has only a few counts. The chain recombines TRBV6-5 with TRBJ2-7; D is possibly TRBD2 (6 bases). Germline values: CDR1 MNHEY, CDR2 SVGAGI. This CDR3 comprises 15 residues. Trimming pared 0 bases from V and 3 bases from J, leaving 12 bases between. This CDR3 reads CASSYSDGRRYEQYF. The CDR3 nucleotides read TGTGCCAGCAGTTACTCGGACGGGAGACGCTACGAGCAGTACTTC.

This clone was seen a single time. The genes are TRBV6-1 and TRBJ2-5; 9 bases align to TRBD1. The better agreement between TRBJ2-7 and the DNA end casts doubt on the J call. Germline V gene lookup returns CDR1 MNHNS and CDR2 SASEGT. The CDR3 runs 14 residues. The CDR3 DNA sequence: TGTGCCAGCACCTCACTCGCGACAGGGGGCGAGCAGTACTTC. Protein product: CASTSLATGGEQYF.

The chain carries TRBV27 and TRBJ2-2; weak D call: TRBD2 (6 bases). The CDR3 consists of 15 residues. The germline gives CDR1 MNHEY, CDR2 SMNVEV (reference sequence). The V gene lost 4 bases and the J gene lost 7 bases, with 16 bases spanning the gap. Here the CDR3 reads CASSSPGRTYGELFF. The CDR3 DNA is TGTGCCAGCAGTTCCCCGGGGAGGACCTACGGGGAGCTGTTTTTT.

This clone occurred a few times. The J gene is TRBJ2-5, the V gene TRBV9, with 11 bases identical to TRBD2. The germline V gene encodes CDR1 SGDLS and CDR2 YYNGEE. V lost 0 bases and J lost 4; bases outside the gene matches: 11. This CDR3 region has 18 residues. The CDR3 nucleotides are TGTGCCAGCAGCGTAGGTTTGTTACTAGCGGGAGTTGGAGAGACCCAGTACTTC. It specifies CASSVGLLLAGVGETQYF.

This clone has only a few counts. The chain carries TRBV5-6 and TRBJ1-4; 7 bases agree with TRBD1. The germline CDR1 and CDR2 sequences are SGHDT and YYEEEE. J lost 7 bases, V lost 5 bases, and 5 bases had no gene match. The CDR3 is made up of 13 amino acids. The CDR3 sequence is CASRNRGGEKLFF. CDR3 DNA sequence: TGTGCCAGCAGAAACAGGGGCGGTGAAAAACTGTTTTTT.

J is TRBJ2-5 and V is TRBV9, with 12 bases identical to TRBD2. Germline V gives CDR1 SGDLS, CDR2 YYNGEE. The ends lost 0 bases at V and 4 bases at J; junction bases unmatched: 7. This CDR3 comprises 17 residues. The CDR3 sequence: CASSVGSTSGSRETQYF. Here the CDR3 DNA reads TGTGCCAGCAGCGTAGGATCGACTAGCGGGAGTCGAGAGACCCAGTACTTC.

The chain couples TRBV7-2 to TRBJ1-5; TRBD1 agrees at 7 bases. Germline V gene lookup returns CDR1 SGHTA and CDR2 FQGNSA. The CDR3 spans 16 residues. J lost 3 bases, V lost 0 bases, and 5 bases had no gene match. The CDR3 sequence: CASSLAIDRDNQPQHF. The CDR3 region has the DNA TGTGCCAGCAGCTTAGCGATAGACAGGGACAATCAGCCCCAGCATTTT. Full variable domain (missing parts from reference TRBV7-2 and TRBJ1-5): GAGVSQSPSNKVTEKGKDVELRCDPISGHTALYWYRQSLGQGLEFLIYFQGNSAPDKSGLPSDRFSAERTGGSVSTLTIQRTQQEDSAVYLCASSLAIDRDNQPQHFGDGTRLSIL.

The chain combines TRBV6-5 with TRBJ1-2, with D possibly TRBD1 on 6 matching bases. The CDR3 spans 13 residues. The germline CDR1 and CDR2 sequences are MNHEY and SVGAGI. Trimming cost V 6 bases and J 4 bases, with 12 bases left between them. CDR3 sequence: CASRPGQTYGYTF. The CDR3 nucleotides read TGTGCCAGCAGACCCGGACAGACCTATGGCTACACCTTC.

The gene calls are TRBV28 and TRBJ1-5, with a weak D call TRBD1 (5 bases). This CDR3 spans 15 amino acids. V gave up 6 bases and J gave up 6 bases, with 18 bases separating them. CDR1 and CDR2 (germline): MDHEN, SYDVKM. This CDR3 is CASSFAGRKTQPQHF. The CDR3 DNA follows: TGTGCCAGCAGCTTCGCGGGACGGAAAACTCAGCCCCAGCATTTT.

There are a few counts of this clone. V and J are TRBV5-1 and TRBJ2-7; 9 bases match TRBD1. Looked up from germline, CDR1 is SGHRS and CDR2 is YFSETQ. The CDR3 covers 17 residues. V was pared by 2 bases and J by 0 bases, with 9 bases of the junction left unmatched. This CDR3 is CASSFNPWTGDSYEQYF. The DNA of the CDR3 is TGCGCCAGCAGCTTTAATCCCTGGACAGGGGACTCCTACGAGCAGTACTTC.